The clone carrying this T cell receptor beta chain has at least ten counts. What it recognizes is unknown. Within the library, unique molecular identifiers were attached to each individual cDNA molecule. TCRdb re-analysed the RACE reads in MiXCR, keeping a single row per CDR3 protein. The sample yields 87,000 or so distinct CDR3 sequences, 9.6% seen once. Germline V lookup: CDR1 SEHNR, CDR2 FQNEAQ (reference sequence). Trimming took 0 bases from V and 6 from J, leaving 11 bases between them. The CDR3 consists of 14 residues. The source of the sample is a study of human T cells and chemical hapten exposure. Study-wide results and caveats: Expanded TCRs produced significantly more large CDR3 similarity clusters than controls did. Donors, who had alopecia, may show an immune response that differs from healthy people's.

The sample's time point: pre-sensitization, week 0. Treatment noted: therapeutic diphenylcyclopropenone sensitization with weekly scalp DPC. Unfractionated whole blood yielded the extracted total RNA. The sequenced sample was whole blood, obtained in connection with sensitization to the hapten diphenylcyclopropenone (DPC). The genes are TRBV7-9 and TRBJ1-1; a possible D gene is TRBD1 (5 bases). This TCR was recovered from a middle-aged woman with alopecia areata. Some clones in this sample may be carry-over from other donors' samples. The CDR3 coding sequence is TGTGCCAGCAGCTTAGCGGGCAGGGTAGCTGAAGCTTTCTTT. Amino acids: CASSLAGRVAEAFF.